This TCR beta chain was sequenced during a study of regulatory T cells in long-lasting Graves disease. The CDR3 is 14 amino acids. The V end was cut by 6 bases, the J end by 7 bases, with 13 bases between. Arm-PCR with iRepertoire HTBI primers amplified the CDR3 regions for these TCR beta libraries. MiXCR was run by TCRdb on the multiplex PCR reads, yielding one entry per CDR3 protein. The profile covers about 420,000 distinct CDR3 sequences, with 23% appearing a single time and around 26% taken by the ten largest. Study conclusions and caveats: Lower TCR diversity was seen in persistent Graves' patients than in newly diagnosed ones. Persistent disease was characterized by preferential usage of TRBV28, TRBJ1-2 and TRBJ2-5.

Documented time point: persistent/refractory GD, antithyroid drugs over 5 years with positive TRAb. Following extraction of RNA from PBMCs, that RNA was used to make the TCR library. Comments on this clonotype: The antigen remains undetermined.

The TCR was taken from a female donor with Graves disease. V is TRBV12-3 or TRBV12-4 and J is TRBJ1-6; D unclear. The sample consisted of peripheral blood mononuclear cells (PBMCs), taken when the disease was refractory, from a patient treated with antithyroid drugs. The CDR3 is CASSPPGRNSPLHF. The CDR3 DNA follows: TGTGCCAGCAGCCCCCCGGGTCGAAATTCACCCCTCCACTTT.